This T cell receptor beta chain is drawn from a study of early stage breast cancer tumors. Assay used: immunoSEQ multiplex PCR; TCRdb lists only in-frame clones, some missing. Among some 30,000 clones listed, more than 65% were seen once. The source material was breast tumor tissue. This receptor was identified in a person between 30 and 45 years old with breast cancer.

The CDR3 loop is CASGSGYLGELFF. Written as DNA, the CDR3 is TGTGCCAGCGGAAGCGGATACCTCGGGGAGCTGTTTTTT. The V gene is TRBV7-9, the J gene TRBJ2-2; D may be TRBD2 (5 bases). This CDR3 spans 13 amino acids. The germline V gene encodes CDR1 SEHNR and CDR2 FQNEAQ (reference sequence). V shed 8 bases and J shed 7 bases, with 14 bases lying between them.